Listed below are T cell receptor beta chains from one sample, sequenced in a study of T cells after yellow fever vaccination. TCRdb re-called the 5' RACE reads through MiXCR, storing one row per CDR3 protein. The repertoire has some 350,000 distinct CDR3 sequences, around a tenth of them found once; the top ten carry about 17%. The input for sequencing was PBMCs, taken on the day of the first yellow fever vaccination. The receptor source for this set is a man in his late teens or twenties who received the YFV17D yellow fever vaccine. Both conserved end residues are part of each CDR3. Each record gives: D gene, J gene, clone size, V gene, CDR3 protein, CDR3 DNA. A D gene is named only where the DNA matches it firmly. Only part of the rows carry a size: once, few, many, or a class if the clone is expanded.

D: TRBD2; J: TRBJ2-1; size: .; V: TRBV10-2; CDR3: CASRWSAGGFNEQFF; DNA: TGCGCCAGCAGATGGTCGGCGGGGGGTTTCAATGAGCAGTTCTTC
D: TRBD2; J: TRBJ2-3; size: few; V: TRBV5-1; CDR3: CASSLWTSGAVPSHTQYF; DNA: TGCGCCAGCAGCTTATGGACTAGCGGGGCAGTCCCGTCTCATACGCAGTATTTT
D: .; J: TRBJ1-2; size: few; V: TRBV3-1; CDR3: CASSLNRGQGYGYTF; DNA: TGTGCCAGCAGCCTTAATCGGGGGCAGGGCTATGGCTACACCTTC
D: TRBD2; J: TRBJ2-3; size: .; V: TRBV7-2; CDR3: CASSLGLAGGNTQYF; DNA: TGTGCCAGCAGCTTGGGACTAGCGGGGGGTAATACGCAGTATTTT
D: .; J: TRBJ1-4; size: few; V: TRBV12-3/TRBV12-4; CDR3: CASRYRDIQEKLFF; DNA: TGTGCCAGCAGATACCGGGACATACAGGAAAAACTGTTTTTT
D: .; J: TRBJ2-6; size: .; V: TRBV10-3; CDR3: CAAARTAGANVLTF; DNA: TGTGCCGCCGCTCGGACAGCAGGGGCCAACGTCCTGACTTTC
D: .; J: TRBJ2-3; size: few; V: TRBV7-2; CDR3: CASSRQFSSTDTQYF; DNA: TGTGCCAGCAGCCGACAGTTTTCCTCTACAGATACGCAGTATTTT
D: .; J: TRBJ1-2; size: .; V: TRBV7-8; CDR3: CASSLYSPYGYTF; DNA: TGTGCCAGCAGCTTGTACAGCCCCTATGGCTACACCTTC
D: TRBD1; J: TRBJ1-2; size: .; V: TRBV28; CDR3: CASILGDRDYGYTF; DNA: TGTGCCAGCATTCTTGGGGACAGGGACTATGGCTACACCTTC
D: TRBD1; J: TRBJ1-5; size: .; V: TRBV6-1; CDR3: CAGDRAGQPQHF; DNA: TGTGCCGGAGACAGGGCGGGTCAGCCCCAGCATTTT
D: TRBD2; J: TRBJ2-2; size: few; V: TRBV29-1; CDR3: CSVPLAGAHTGELFF; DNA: TGCAGCGTTCCCTTAGCGGGGGCTCACACCGGGGAGCTGTTTTTT
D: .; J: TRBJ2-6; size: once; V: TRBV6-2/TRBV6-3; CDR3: CASTGSASGANVLTF; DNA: TGTGCCAGCACCGGGAGTGCCTCTGGGGCCAACGTCCTGACTTTC
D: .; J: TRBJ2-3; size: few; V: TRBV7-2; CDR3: CASSFGRNSDTQYF; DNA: TGTGCCAGCAGCTTCGGGAGAAATTCAGATACGCAGTATTTT
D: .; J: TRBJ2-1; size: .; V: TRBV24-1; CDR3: CATSDFGSEVNEQFF; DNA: TGTGCCACCAGTGATTTTGGGTCGGAAGTCAATGAGCAGTTCTTC
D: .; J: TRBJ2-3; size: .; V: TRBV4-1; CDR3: CASSQGVFSTDTQYF; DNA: TGCGCCAGCAGCCAAGGCGTCTTTAGCACAGATACGCAGTATTTT
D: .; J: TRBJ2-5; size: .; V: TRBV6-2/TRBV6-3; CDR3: CASSYAAPGRRPETQYF; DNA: TGTGCCAGCAGTTACGCTGCTCCTGGTAGGAGGCCAGAGACCCAGTACTTC
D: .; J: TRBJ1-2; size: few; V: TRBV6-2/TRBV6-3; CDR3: CASSYQGIGYTF; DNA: TGTGCCAGCAGTTACCAGGGAATTGGCTACACCTTC
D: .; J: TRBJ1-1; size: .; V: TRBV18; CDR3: CASSPWSGGVYAEAFF; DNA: TGTGCCAGCTCACCCTGGTCGGGGGGAGTCTACGCTGAAGCTTTCTTT
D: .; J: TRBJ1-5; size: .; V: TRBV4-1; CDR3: CASSQVVTGNQPQHF; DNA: TGCGCCAGCAGCCAAGTAGTCACGGGTAATCAGCCCCAGCATTTT
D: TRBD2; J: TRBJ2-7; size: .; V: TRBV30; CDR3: CAWRTSATYEQYF; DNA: TGTGCCTGGAGGACTAGCGCTACCTACGAGCAGTACTTC
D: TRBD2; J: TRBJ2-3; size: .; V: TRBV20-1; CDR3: CSAPTLAGAYQDTQYF; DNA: TGCAGTGCTCCAACCTTAGCGGGGGCCTACCAGGATACGCAGTATTTT
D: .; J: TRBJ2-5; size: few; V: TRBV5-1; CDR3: CASSLMGAQETQYF; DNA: TGCGCCAGCAGCTTGATGGGGGCTCAAGAGACCCAGTACTTC
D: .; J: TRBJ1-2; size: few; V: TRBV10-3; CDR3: CAISESGHGYTF; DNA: TGTGCCATCAGTGAGTCAGGGCATGGCTACACCTTC
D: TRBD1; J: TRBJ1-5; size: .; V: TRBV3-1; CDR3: CASSPRVGQVGNQPQHF; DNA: TGTGCCAGCAGCCCTAGAGTAGGACAGGTAGGCAATCAGCCCCAGCATTTT
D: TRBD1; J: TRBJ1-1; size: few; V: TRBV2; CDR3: CASSGSGGEAFF; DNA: TGTGCCAGCAGTGGTTCAGGGGGCGAAGCTTTCTTT
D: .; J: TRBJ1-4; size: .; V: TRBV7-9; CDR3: CASSFITDEKLFF; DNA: TGTGCCAGCAGCTTTATAACGGATGAAAAACTGTTTTTT
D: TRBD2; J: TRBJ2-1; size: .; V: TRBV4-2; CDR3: CASSPGGGADNEQFF; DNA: TGTGCCAGCAGCCCAGGCGGGGGGGCTGACAATGAGCAGTTCTTC